Listed below are T cell receptor beta chains from one sample, sequenced in a study of T cell clones after liver transplantation. TCRdb's table, derived via immunoSEQ multiplex PCR, lists solely in-frame clones and lacks some. The data hold 85,000 to 130,000 clones, with about 81% observed a single time. The starting material was CD4+ T cells from blood, obtained before liver transplant. The origin of the receptors is a human donor who received a liver transplant. Both conserved end residues are trimmed from each CDR3. The order of the fields is V gene, J gene, CDR3 protein.

>TRBV4-1|TRBJ1-1
ASSHQPDRMNTEAF
>TRBV5-4|TRBJ2-3
ASSGRDRGSTDTQY
>TRBV20-1|TRBJ1-2
SAAAGGGYT
>TRBV28|TRBJ2-5
ASRGLDSQGETQY
>TRBV29-1|TRBJ2-3
SVGGGRGTDTQY
>TRBV25-1|TRBJ1-1
ASSGIPNTEAF
>TRBV27|TRBJ1-5
ASSPTTGGRGDRSNQPQH
>TRBV29-1|TRBJ1-1
SVESGIEAF
>TRBV6-5|TRBJ2-7
ASRSNLVRYEQY
>TRBV18|TRBJ2-1
ASSPGQNYNEQF
>TRBV30|TRBJ2-3
AWRKTTDTQY
>TRBV30|TRBJ2-2
AWSDRELF
>TRBV2|TRBJ1-3
ASRPRGSGNTIY
>TRBV5-8|TRBJ1-2
ASSRWQVGYT